This T cell receptor beta chain was documented in a study of OX40 agonist ivuxolimab in advanced cancers. In the study overall: Every 2 weeks, ivuxolimab was infused into the patients intravenously at between 0.01 and 10 mg/kg. The study's findings and limits: Partly responding patients at 0.1-3.0 mg/kg showed some of the smallest clonal expansion. The authors did not determine the antigen specificity of the expanded peripheral T cells.

Note on this clone: Antigen unknown.

Using immunoSEQ multiplex PCR, the repertoire was profiled, and TCRdb retains in-frame clones only, with some absent. The sample includes about 20,000 clones, roughly 88% of them seen just once. Autoimmune disease history or systemic immunosuppression led to patient exclusion. The CDR3 has 17 amino acids. Trimming took 3 bases from V and 2 from J, leaving 17 bases between them. Germline loops: CDR1 SGHVS, CDR2 FNYEAQ. The chain recombines TRBV7-6 with TRBJ1-3, with D possibly matching TRBD1 (5 bases). Sequencing used CD4+ or CD8+ T cells sorted from blood, obtained in a trial of the OX40 agonist ivuxolimab. The clonotype comes from an adult with an advanced solid tumor such as melanoma, head and neck, liver or kidney cancer. The CDR3 protein is CASSFYRRGLPGNTIYF. The DNA of the CDR3 is TGTGCCAGCAGCTTCTACAGGAGGGGACTTCCTGGAAACACCATATATTTT.